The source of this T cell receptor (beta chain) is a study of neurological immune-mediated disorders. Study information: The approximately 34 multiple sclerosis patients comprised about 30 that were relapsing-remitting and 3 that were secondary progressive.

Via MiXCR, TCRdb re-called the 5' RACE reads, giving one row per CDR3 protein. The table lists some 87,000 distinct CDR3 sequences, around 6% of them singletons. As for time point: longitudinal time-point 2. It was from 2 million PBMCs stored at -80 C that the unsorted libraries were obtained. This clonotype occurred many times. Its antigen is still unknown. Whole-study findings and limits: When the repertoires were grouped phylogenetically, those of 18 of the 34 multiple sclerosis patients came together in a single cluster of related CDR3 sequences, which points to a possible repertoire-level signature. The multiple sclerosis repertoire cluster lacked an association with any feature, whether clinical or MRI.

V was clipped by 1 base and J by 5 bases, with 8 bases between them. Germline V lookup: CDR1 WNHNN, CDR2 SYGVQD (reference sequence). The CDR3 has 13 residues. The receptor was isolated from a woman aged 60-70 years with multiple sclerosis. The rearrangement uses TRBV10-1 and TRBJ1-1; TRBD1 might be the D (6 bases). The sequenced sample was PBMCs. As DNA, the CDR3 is TGCGCCAGCAGTGAGTTAGGGGGGACTGAAGCTTTCTTT. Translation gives CASSELGGTEAFF.